Sequencing of this T cell receptor beta chain was carried out in a study of blood T cell repertoires in COVID-19. This clone was detected once. The junction had 7 bases not matched to a gene; V was cut back by 5 bases and J by 4 bases. The germline V gene has CDR1 SGHDN and CDR2 FVKESK. The CDR3 has 15 residues. TCRdb's table, derived via immunoSEQ multiplex PCR, lists solely in-frame clones and lacks some. The table has 55,000 to 75,000 clones, around 77% seen once. The sequence was collected from a human donor in a cohort sampled during active COVID-19. The chain uses TRBV14 and TRBJ2-3; 9 positions agree with TRBD2. What was sequenced was peripheral blood. This CDR3 reads CASSTLAGSADTQYF. CDR3 DNA sequence: TGTGCCAGCAGCACCCTAGCGGGATCTGCAGATACGCAGTATTTT.